Described below is a single T cell receptor beta chain sequence and its context. Its antigen remains unidentified. This entry comes from a study of long-term antiretroviral therapy in people with HIV. Whole-study results and caveats: Every time point showed a repertoire led by clones expanded before ART.

This CDR3 contains 16 residues. Germline values: CDR1 SGHVS, CDR2 FNYEAQ. Losses at the gene ends were 1 base for V and 6 bases for J; bases not matched to a gene: 10. An immunoSEQ assay, version v3.0, was performed at survey level. The method was immunoSEQ multiplex PCR; TCRdb's version includes in-frame clones alone and lacks a portion of them. The sample lists about 16,000 clones; approximately 80% were seen once. The origin of this receptor is a woman aged 45 to 65 with HIV. This sample comprised unsorted PBMCs, obtained just under 2.6 years before starting antiretroviral therapy. This chain joins TRBV7-6 and TRBJ2-7, with 9 positions matching TRBD2. Here the CDR3 DNA reads TGTGCCAGCAGCTTAGGCGTGCGTGCGGGGGGGTGCGAGCAGTACGTC. Translation: CASSLGVRAGGCEQYV.